A selection of T cell receptor beta chains follows, all from one sample in a study of T-cell reconstitution after alpha-beta-depleted transplantation in children. TCRdb recomputed calls from the PCR reads with MiXCR, one row per CDR3 protein. The table records about 340,000 distinct CDR3 sequences, about a sixth of them present only once. Material: PBMCs, mostly from graft donor cells, obtained 360 days after TCRalphabeta/CD19-depleted stem cell transplant. The receptors derive from a male patient aged 2-15 years who had a stem cell transplant for acute lymphoblastic leukemia, so the T cells may come from the graft donor. CDR3s include the opening cysteine and the closing phenylalanine or tryptophan. The D gene is left open where the match is weak. Size tells how often a clone was seen (once, few, many) or the class of an expanded clone, and some rows leave it out.

J | D | V | size | DNA | CDR3
TRBJ2-1 | TRBD2 | TRBV29-1 | - | TGCAGCGCTTGGACTAGCGGGAGGACCAATGAGCAGTTCTTC | CSAWTSGRTNEQFF
TRBJ2-3 | - | TRBV20-1 | - | TGCAGTGCTAGAGAGCGACTACCAAGCGTGCAAACAGATACGCAGTATTTT | CSARERLPSVQTDTQYF
TRBJ2-7 | - | TRBV20-1 | - | TGCAGTGCTAGTCAGGCCAGGGGAGGCGAGCAGTACTTC | CSASQARGGEQYF
TRBJ2-3 | TRBD2 | TRBV7-9 | - | TGTGCCAGCAGCTTAGTAAGACTAGCGAGCACAGATACGCAGTATTTT | CASSLVRLASTDTQYF
TRBJ1-5 | - | TRBV9 | - | TGTGCCAGCAGCGTAGAGGATCAGCCCCAGCATTTT | CASSVEDQPQHF
TRBJ2-3 | TRBD1 | TRBV30 | - | TGTGCCTGGATTCCTGGGACAGGACCCACAGATACGCAGTATTTT | CAWIPGTGPTDTQYF
TRBJ2-3 | TRBD2 | TRBV12-3/TRBV12-4 | many | TGTGCCAGCAGTTTATTGGGAACTAGCGGGAGGCAGTATTTT | CASSLLGTSGRQYF
TRBJ2-7 | - | TRBV7-2 | many | TGTGCCAGCAGCCCGATAAGATACGAGCAGTACTTC | CASSPIRYEQYF
TRBJ2-3 | - | TRBV30 | few | TGTGCCTGGCAACAGGTGGATACGCAGTATTTT | CAWQQVDTQYF
TRBJ2-4 | - | TRBV15 | - | TGTGCCACCTCGACCCCTCCCGTCGAAAACATTCAGTACTTC | CATSTPPVENIQYF
TRBJ2-3 | TRBD2 | TRBV29-1 | - | TGCAGCGTTGAGGGACTAGCGGGAGGCTCGCAGTTCACAGATACGCAGTATTTT | CSVEGLAGGSQFTDTQYF
TRBJ2-7 | - | TRBV28 | - | TGTGCCAGCAGCTCAATCCTCCGGGACGGGCCCTACGAGCAGTACTTC | CASSSILRDGPYEQYF
TRBJ1-6 | TRBD1 | TRBV12-3/TRBV12-4 | - | TGTGCCAGCAGTCCCGGGACAGGAGGTAATTCACCCCTCCACTTT | CASSPGTGGNSPLHF
TRBJ1-4 | TRBD1 | TRBV7-9 | - | TGTGCCAGCAGCCCACCCGGGACAGGGGACGAAAAACTGTTTTTT | CASSPPGTGDEKLFF
TRBJ2-1 | TRBD2 | TRBV5-6 | few | TGTGCCAGCAGCGCAATAGCGGGAGGGCCCAATGAGCAGTTCTTC | CASSAIAGGPNEQFF
TRBJ2-7 | TRBD1 | TRBV20-1 | few | TGCAGTGCTAGGGCGGGGACAGGGGCCCACTTGGAGCAGTACTTC | CSARAGTGAHLEQYF